The 26 T cell receptor beta chains in this list originate from one sample, sequenced in a study of Ad26.COV2.S vaccination and SARS-CoV-2 variants. Generated by immunoSEQ multiplex PCR, the TCRdb table keeps only in-frame clones and is missing some. Of around 370,000 clones listed, 80% to 90% were seen once; the top ten hold around 3.3%. Indicated treatment: some 20 received Ad26.COV2.S at low or high dose, single or two shots; 5 received placebo; per-sample allocation not given. Sampling took place 63 days after the first vaccine or placebo injection. The sample here was peripheral blood, taken in a trial of Ad26.COV2.S vaccine versus placebo. All receptors come from a person between 18 and 65 years old who received the Ad26.COV2.S COVID-19 vaccine or a placebo.

In DNA, the CDR3 is TGTGCCAGCTCACCACAACGACTAGCGTTAGGTCGGGAGCAGTTCTTC. Its translation is CASSPQRLALGREQFF. The gene calls are TRBV18 and TRBJ2-1; 8 nucleotides match TRBD2. The V gene end was trimmed by 1 base and the J gene end by 10 bases; junction bases not matched to a gene: 12. CDR1 and CDR2 (germline): KGHSH, LQKENI. The CDR3 is 16 amino acids.

This clone was seen more than once but under ten times. The gene calls are TRBV6-5 and TRBJ2-7, with D tentatively TRBD2 (7 bases). This CDR3 spans 14 amino acids. Trimming left V 6 bases short and J 2 bases short, with 14 bases between. Germline CDR1 reads MNHEY; CDR2 reads SVGAGI. The CDR3 coding sequence is TGTGCCAGCAGCGTGCGGGGGCCTGCCTACGAGCAGTACTTC. This translates into CASSVRGPAYEQYF.

This clone was observed a single time. The chain employs TRBV5-1 and TRBJ1-6, with a weak D call TRBD1 (5 bases). V lost 5 bases to trimming and J lost 8 bases, with 20 bases between them. Looked up from germline, CDR1 is SGHRS and CDR2 is YFSETQ. This CDR3 comprises 16 residues. The CDR3 spells CASSQTLTRGDSPLHF. For the CDR3, the DNA is TGCGCCAGCAGTCAAACTTTAACTCGAGGGGATTCACCCCTCCACTTT. The whole variable domain, filled in from reference TRBV5-1 and TRBJ1-6, reads KAGVTQTPRYLIKTRGQQVTLSCSPISGHRSVSWYQQTPGQGLQFLFEYFSETQRNKGNFPGRFSGRQFSNSRSEMNVSTLELGDSALYLCASSQTLTRGDSPLHFGNGTRLTVT.

This clone has just a few counts. The CDR3 DNA is TGTGCCAGTAGTATAGTTGTTGATAGGGGTGGACAGCCCCAGCATTTT. This gives the protein CASSIVVDRGGQPQHF. The chain joins TRBV19 to TRBJ1-5; perhaps TRBD1 as D (5 bases). CDR1 is LNHDA and CDR2 is SQIVND in the germline V gene (reference sequence). With 1 base removed from V and 7 bases from J, the gap between germline ends came to 17 bases. The length of the CDR3 is 16 residues. The entire variable domain, with the rest obtained from reference TRBV19 and TRBJ1-5, is as follows: DGGITQSPKYLFRKEGQNVTLSCEQNLNHDAMYWYRQDPGQGLRLIYYSQIVNDFQKGDIAEGYSVSREKKESFPLTVTSAQKNPTAFYLCASSIVVDRGGQPQHFGDGTRLSIL.

V usage is TRBV7-8 and J usage is TRBJ2-7, with 7 bases aligning to TRBD1. The CDR3 length is 15 residues. Looked up from germline, CDR1 is SGHVS and CDR2 is FQNEAQ. With V trimmed by 1 base and J by 3 bases, 6 bases remained unmatched. The CDR3 loop reads CASSLDRDRVYEQYF. CDR3 in DNA: TGTGCCAGCAGCTTAGACCGGGACAGAGTCTACGAGCAGTACTTC.

V gene TRBV7-9 combines with J gene TRBJ2-2; 10 nucleotides match TRBD1. Germline CDR1 is SEHNR and CDR2 is FQNEAQ (reference sequence). The V segment lost 5 bases and the J segment 6 bases; nucleotides outside the gene matches: 12. CDR3 length: 17 amino acids. Written as DNA, the CDR3 is TGTGCCAGCAGCCCCCGCCGAGACAGGGGGCGTCCCGGGGAGCTGTTTTTT. As protein: CASSPRRDRGRPGELFF. Full variable domain (missing parts from reference TRBV7-9 and TRBJ2-2): DTGVSQNPRHKITKRGQNVTFRCDPISEHNRLYWYRQTLGQGPEFLTYFQNEAQLEKSRLLSDRFSAERPKGSFSTLEIQRTEQGDSAMYLCASSPRRDRGRPGELFFGEGSRLTVL.

The chain is built from TRBV14 and TRBJ2-1; D not resolved. The CDR3 runs 15 residues. Trimming pared 0 bases from V and 0 bases from J, leaving 6 bases between. CDR1 and CDR2 (germline): SGHDN, FVKESK. CDR3 bases: TGTGCCAGCAGCCAAGATAGAGCCTCCTACAATGAGCAGTTCTTC. It is translated as CASSQDRASYNEQFF.

The rearrangement uses TRBV5-1 and TRBJ1-1, with 9 bases identical to TRBD1. The CDR3 sequence is 16 residues long. Trimming at V came to 4 bases and at J to 1 base, leaving 8 bases not matched to a gene. Germline CDR1 is SGHRS and CDR2 is YFSETQ. DNA of the CDR3: TGCGCCAGCAGCCCCAAGGTGGGACAGGGGAACACTGAAGCTTTCTTT. Translation gives CASSPKVGQGNTEAFF. The whole variable domain, remainder taken from reference TRBV5-1 and TRBJ1-1, is KAGVTQTPRYLIKTRGQQVTLSCSPISGHRSVSWYQQTPGQGLQFLFEYFSETQRNKGNFPGRFSGRQFSNSRSEMNVSTLELGDSALYLCASSPKVGQGNTEAFFGQGTRLTVV.

V gene TRBV5-6 combines with J gene TRBJ2-1, with 9 bases lining up with TRBD2. The CDR3 has 16 amino acids. V was clipped by 1 base and J by 9 bases; unmatched bases: 11. The germline V gene has CDR1 SGHDT and CDR2 YYEEEE. The CDR3, as DNA: TGTGCCAGCAGCTTGATTCTTAGCGGGAGCTTTGGTGAGCAGTTCTTC. Protein sequence: CASSLILSGSFGEQFF.

This clone was recorded only once. The J gene is TRBJ2-7, the V gene TRBV19, with D uncertain. The CDR3 is made up of 13 amino acids. Trimming took 3 bases from V and 5 from J, leaving 11 bases between them. The germline V gene encodes CDR1 LNHDA and CDR2 SQIVND (reference sequence). The CDR3 coding sequence is TGTGCCAGTAGTATCGGTCTAAGGAACGAGCAGTACTTC. It yields the protein CASSIGLRNEQYF.

The chain is built from TRBV15 and TRBJ2-7; D gene unclear. This CDR3 contains 14 residues. V gave up 5 bases and J gave up 3 bases, with 14 bases separating them. Germline CDR1 reads LNHNV; CDR2 reads YYDKDF (reference sequence). The CDR3 loop is CATSEASGLYEQYF. Written as DNA, the CDR3 is TGTGCCACCAGCGAGGCATCGGGCCTCTACGAGCAGTACTTC.

The V call is TRBV7-8, the J call TRBJ2-3, with TRBD1 identical over 8 bases. CDR1 and CDR2 from the germline V gene are SGHVS and FQNEAQ. The CDR3 is 16 residues long. Trimming removed 5 bases from V and 1 base from J; junction bases left unmatched: 8. As DNA, the CDR3 is TGTGCCAGCAGCCTTTATTTGACAGGGGGCACAGATACGCAGTATTTT. Its translation: CASSLYLTGGTDTQYF.

This clone turned up a few times. CDR3 sequence reads: CASRGTGGKNSPLHF. The CDR3, as DNA: TGTGCCAGCAGGGGGACAGGGGGAAAGAATTCACCCCTCCACTTT. The V and J genes are TRBV5-4 and TRBJ1-6; 11 nucleotides line up with TRBD1. The CDR3 is 15 amino acids. The V gene end was trimmed by 5 bases and the J gene end by 7 bases; junction bases not matched to a gene: 5. CDR1 is SGHNT and CDR2 is YYREEE in the germline V gene (reference sequence).

The V gene is TRBV30, the J gene TRBJ2-1; 9 bases agree with TRBD2. V lost 0 bases, J lost 4 bases, and 4 bases stayed unmatched. This CDR3 has 15 amino acids. Germline V CDR1 and CDR2: GTSNPN, SVGIG (reference sequence). The CDR3 sequence is CAWSVSSGEYNEQFF. DNA for the CDR3: TGTGCCTGGAGTGTATCTAGCGGGGAATACAATGAGCAGTTCTTC.

The chain combines TRBV5-1 with TRBJ2-5; D is perhaps TRBD2 (5 bases). Per germline, CDR1 SGHRS and CDR2 YFSETQ. V was shortened by 3 bases and J by 4 bases, with 16 bases between the two germline ends. The CDR3 has 15 residues. The CDR3 DNA reads TGCGCCAGCAGCTGGCCCAACGGGGTAGGAGAGACCCAGTACTTC. Translating gives CASSWPNGVGETQYF.

J is TRBJ2-5 and V is TRBV27, with D perhaps being TRBD1 or TRBD2 (5 bases each). Trimming removed 6 bases at V and 1 base at J, with 12 bases between. The germline V gene encodes CDR1 MNHEY and CDR2 SMNVEV (reference sequence). The CDR3 runs to 14 residues. The CDR3 nucleotides are TGTGCCAGCAGCTGGACGGGGCCCCAAGAGACCCAGTACTTC. Translation gives CASSWTGPQETQYF.

The CDR3 sequence is CASSSRTGKDLNEQFF. CDR3 DNA: TGTGCCAGCAGCTCCCGGACAGGGAAGGACCTGAATGAGCAGTTCTTC. The chain is built from TRBV11-2 and TRBJ2-1; 8 nucleotides line up with TRBD1. The germline CDR1 and CDR2 sequences are SGHAT and FQNNGV. Trimming at V came to 4 bases and at J to 7 bases, leaving 12 bases not matched to a gene. This CDR3 spans 16 amino acids.

Only one count was recorded for this clone. V is TRBV11-2 and J is TRBJ1-4, with a weak D call TRBD1 (5 bases). V was clipped by 3 bases and J by 0 bases, with 20 bases between them. CDR1 is SGHAT and CDR2 is FQNNGV in the germline V gene. This CDR3 contains 19 residues. The CDR3 loop reads CASSLRVIRTTPTNEKLFF. The CDR3 DNA reads as TGTGCCAGCAGCTTGCGGGTAATCAGGACAACTCCAACTAATGAAAAACTGTTTTTT. Using reference TRBV11-2 and TRBJ1-4 for the parts outside the CDR3, the full variable domain is EAGVAQSPRYKIIEKRQSVAFWCNPISGHATLYWYQQILGQGPKLLIQFQNNGVVDDSQLPKDRFSAERLKGVDSTLKIQPAKLEDSAVYLCASSLRVIRTTPTNEKLFFGSGTQLSVL.

The chain is built from TRBV2 and TRBJ2-7, with D maybe TRBD1 (5 bases). CDR3 length: 14 residues. In germline, CDR1 is SNHLY, CDR2 FYNNEI. Trimming shortened V by 6 bases and J by 2 bases, and 14 bases separated the two germline ends. CDR3 amino acids: CASRTTENPYEQYF. The CDR3 nucleotides read TGTGCCAGCAGGACGACAGAAAACCCCTACGAGCAGTACTTC.

This clone was seen only once. The chain couples TRBV6-5 to TRBJ2-7; perhaps TRBD1 as D (6 bases). This CDR3 contains 15 residues. Germline V CDR1 and CDR2: MNHEY, SVGAGI. Deletions cut 6 bases from V and 0 bases from J, with 15 bases between. The CDR3 protein is CASRSTGLSSYEQYF. The CDR3 DNA reads TGTGCCAGCAGATCAACAGGGTTAAGCTCCTACGAGCAGTACTTC.

The V and J genes are TRBV23-1 and TRBJ1-2; no clear D gene. TRBV23-1 is identified as an open reading frame with a role that is uncertain. V was cut by 4 bases and J by 0 bases, with 12 bases left in between. The CDR3 is made up of 15 amino acids. In DNA form, the CDR3 reads TGCGCCAGCAGTCTACCCCCGCAGGCTAACTATGGCTACACCTTC. Amino acid sequence: CASSLPPQANYGYTF.

The J gene is TRBJ2-3, the V gene TRBV18; D is possibly TRBD1 (5 bases). This CDR3 is built from 15 residues. Germline CDR1 and CDR2: KGHSH and LQKENI. V gave up 2 bases and J gave up 6 bases, with 15 bases separating them. This CDR3 reads CASSPSKIGVDTQYF. CDR3 DNA: TGTGCCAGCTCACCATCGAAAATAGGGGTGGATACGCAGTATTTT.

The rearrangement joins TRBV30 to TRBJ1-2; the D gene is possibly TRBD1 (6 bases). Trimming stripped 1 base from V and 7 bases from J, with 13 bases between. Germline V gene data show CDR1 as GTSNPN and CDR2 as SVGIG (reference sequence). This CDR3 comprises 13 residues. CDR3 loop: CAWSEGGESGYTF. CDR3 DNA: TGTGCCTGGAGTGAAGGGGGAGAAAGTGGCTACACCTTC. Complete variable domain (other parts from reference TRBV30 and TRBJ1-2): SQTIHQWPATLVQPVGSPLSLECTVEGTSNPNLYWYRQAAGRGLQLLFYSVGIGQISSEVPQNLSASRPQDRQFILSSKKLLLSDSGFYLCAWSEGGESGYTFGSGTRLTVV.

The rearrangement joins TRBV5-1 to TRBJ2-3, with D possibly called TRBD1 or TRBD2 (5 bases each). Germline V gives CDR1 SGHRS, CDR2 YFSETQ. The germline V and J ends were trimmed by 0 bases and 14 bases, with 10 bases remaining between them. The CDR3 spans 11 residues. The chain's CDR3 is CASSLGGRGYF. In DNA form, the CDR3 reads TGCGCCAGCAGCTTGGGGGGACGGGGGTATTTT.

The CDR3 is CASIRTRGIGETQYF. In DNA, the CDR3 is TGTGCCAGCATACGGACTAGGGGTATCGGGGAGACCCAGTACTTC. The rearrangement links TRBV27 to TRBJ2-5, with TRBD2 matching over 7 bases. V lost 7 bases to trimming and J lost 5 bases; unmatched junction nucleotides: 13. The CDR3 is 15 residues long. CDR1 is MNHEY and CDR2 is SMNVEV in the germline V gene (reference sequence).

The chain has TRBV11-2 and TRBJ1-3; D is uncertain. The germline V gene has CDR1 SGHAT and CDR2 FQNNGV. The CDR3 is 13 residues long. V was cut by 2 bases and J by 4 bases, with 6 bases left in between. CDR3 sequence reads: CASSLFEGNTIYF. The CDR3 DNA sequence: TGTGCCAGCAGCTTATTTGAAGGAAACACCATATATTTT.